This T cell receptor (beta chain) was documented in a study of T cell responses to AZD1222 COVID-19 vaccine. Study-level points and caveats: Clonal diversity was possibly underestimated; the donors were predominantly white British and more often female.

Second doses at about 4 or about 12 weeks were pooled. Regarding this clone: As yet, its antigen is unknown.

Only in-frame clones appear in the TCRdb table, and some are missing; sequencing was by immunoSEQ multiplex PCR. The table lists roughly 180,000 clones, roughly 94% of them singletons. V lost 4 bases to trimming and J lost 2 bases; unmatched junction nucleotides: 9. The CDR3 is 18 amino acids. Looked up from germline, CDR1 is LGHNT and CDR2 is FRNRAP. J is TRBJ2-7 and V is TRBV12-5; 15 bases are shared with TRBD2. The sample here was peripheral blood, taken 28 days after the second AZD1222 dose. The clonotype was recovered from an adult who received the AZD1222 COVID-19 vaccine. CDR3 in DNA: TGTGCTAGTGGTTCCACAGCCGGGACTAGCGGGAGGCCCTACGAGCAGTACTTC. As protein: CASGSTAGTSGRPYEQYF. Drawing the rest from reference TRBV12-5 and TRBJ2-7, the complete variable domain is DARVTQTPRHKVTEMGQEVTMRCQPILGHNTVFWYRQTMMQGLELLAYFRNRAPLDDSGMPKDRFSAEMPDATLATLKIQPSEPRDSAVYFCASGSTAGTSGRPYEQYFGPGTRLTVT.